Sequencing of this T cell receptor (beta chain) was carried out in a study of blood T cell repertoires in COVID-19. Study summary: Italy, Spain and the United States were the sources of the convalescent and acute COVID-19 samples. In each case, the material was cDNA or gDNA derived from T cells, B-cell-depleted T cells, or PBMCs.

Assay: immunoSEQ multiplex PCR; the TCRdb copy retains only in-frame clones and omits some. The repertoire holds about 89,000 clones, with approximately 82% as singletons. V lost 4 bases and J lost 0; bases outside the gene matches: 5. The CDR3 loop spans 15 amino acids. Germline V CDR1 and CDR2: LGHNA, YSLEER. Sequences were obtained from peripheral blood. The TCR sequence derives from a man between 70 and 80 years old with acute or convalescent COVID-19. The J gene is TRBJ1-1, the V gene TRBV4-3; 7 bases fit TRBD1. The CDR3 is CASSRGQPMNTEAFF. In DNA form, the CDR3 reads TGCGCCAGCAGCCGGGGACAGCCCATGAACACTGAAGCTTTCTTT.